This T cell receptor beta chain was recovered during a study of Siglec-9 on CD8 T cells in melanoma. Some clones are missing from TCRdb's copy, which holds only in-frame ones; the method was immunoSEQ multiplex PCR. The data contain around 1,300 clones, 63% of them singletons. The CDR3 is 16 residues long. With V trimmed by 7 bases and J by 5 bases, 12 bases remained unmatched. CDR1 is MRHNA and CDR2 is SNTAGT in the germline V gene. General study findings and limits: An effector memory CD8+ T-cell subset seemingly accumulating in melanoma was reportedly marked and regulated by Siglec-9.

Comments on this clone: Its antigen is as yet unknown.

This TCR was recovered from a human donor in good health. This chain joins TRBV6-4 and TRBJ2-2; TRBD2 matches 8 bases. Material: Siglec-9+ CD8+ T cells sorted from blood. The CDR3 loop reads CASKDGGAGATGELFF. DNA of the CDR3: TGTGCCAGCAAAGATGGTGGAGCGGGAGCGACCGGGGAGCTGTTTTTT.